This TCR beta chain was found in a study of blood T cell repertoires in COVID-19. Looking at the study overall: COVID-19 samples collected from the United States, Italy and Spain covered acute and convalescent phases. PBMCs, B-cell-depleted T cells, or T cells provided the cDNA or gDNA that made up the material.

Original processing notes: Nucleated cell counts were estimated from reference gene primer amplification. Method: immunoSEQ multiplex PCR; TCRdb's copy keeps in-frame clones and lacks some. The D gene and trimming were derived from the DNA, and the V and J assignments and clone size from that table. Among 50,000 to 65,000 clones listed, around 82% were seen once. Followed over time, Seattle patients had been enrolled while infection was active. Trimming left V 6 bases short and J 7 bases short, with 12 bases between. The CDR3 contains 12 residues. The germline V gene encodes CDR1 MNHEY and CDR2 SVGAGI.

V gene TRBV6-5 combines with J gene TRBJ1-2, with D hard to call. Sequences were obtained from peripheral blood. The TCR comes from a man in his fifties or sixties with COVID-19, enrolled during active disease. CDR3 sequence: CASRTEGVGYTF. CDR3 sequence (DNA): TGTGCCAGCAGAACGGAGGGAGTTGGCTACACCTTC.